This T cell receptor beta chain originates from a study of cytomegalovirus exposure and HLA in healthy donors. Researchers ran the PCR with 60 Vbeta and 13 Jbeta primers. Assay: immunoSEQ multiplex PCR; the TCRdb copy retains only in-frame clones and omits some. The table lists fewer than 200,000 clones, roughly 73% of them singletons. V shed 4 bases, J shed 7 bases, and the junction held 5 bases outside the gene matches. The CDR3 has 14 amino acids. Germline V gene lookup returns CDR1 SNHLY and CDR2 FYNNEI. This clonotype was obtained from a woman aged 25 to 39 in good health and CMV-seronegative. Material for sequencing was PBMCs. The rearrangement uses TRBV2 and TRBJ2-4; TRBD1 agrees at 9 bases. The CDR3 protein is CASSGGGTGNIQYF. In DNA, the CDR3 is TGTGCCAGCAGTGGTGGTGGGACAGGGAACATTCAGTACTTC.